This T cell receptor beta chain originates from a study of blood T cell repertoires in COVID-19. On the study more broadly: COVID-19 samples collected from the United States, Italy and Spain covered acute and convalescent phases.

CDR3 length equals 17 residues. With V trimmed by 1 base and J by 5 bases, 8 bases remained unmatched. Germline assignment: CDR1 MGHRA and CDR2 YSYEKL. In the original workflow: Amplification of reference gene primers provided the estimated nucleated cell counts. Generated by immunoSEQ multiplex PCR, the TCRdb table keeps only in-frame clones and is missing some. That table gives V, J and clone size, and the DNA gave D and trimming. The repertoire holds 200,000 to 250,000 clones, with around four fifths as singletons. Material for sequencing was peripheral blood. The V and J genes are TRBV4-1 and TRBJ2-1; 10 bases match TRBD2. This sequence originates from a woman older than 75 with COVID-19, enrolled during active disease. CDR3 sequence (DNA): TGCGCCAGCAGCCAAGCCCCCAGGACTAGCGGCAACAATGAGCAGTTCTTC. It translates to CASSQAPRTSGNNEQFF.